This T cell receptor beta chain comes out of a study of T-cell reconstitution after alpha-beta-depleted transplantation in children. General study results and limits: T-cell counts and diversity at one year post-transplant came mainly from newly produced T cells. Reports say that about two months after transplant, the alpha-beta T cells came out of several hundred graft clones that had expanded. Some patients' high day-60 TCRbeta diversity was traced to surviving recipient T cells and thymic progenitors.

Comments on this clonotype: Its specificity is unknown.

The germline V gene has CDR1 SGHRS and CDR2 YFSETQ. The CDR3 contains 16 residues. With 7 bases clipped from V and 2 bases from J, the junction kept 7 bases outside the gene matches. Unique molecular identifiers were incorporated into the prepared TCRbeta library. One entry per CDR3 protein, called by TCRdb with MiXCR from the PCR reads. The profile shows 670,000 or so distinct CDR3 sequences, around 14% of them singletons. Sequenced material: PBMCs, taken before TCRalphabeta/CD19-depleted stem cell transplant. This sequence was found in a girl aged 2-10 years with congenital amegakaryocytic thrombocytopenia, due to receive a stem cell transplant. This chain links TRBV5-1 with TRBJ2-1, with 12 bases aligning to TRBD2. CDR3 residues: CASRTSGTSTYNEQFF. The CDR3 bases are TGCGCCAGCCGGACTAGCGGGACCTCCACCTACAATGAGCAGTTCTTC.